Below are 17 T cell receptor beta chains sequenced from a single sample in a study of blood T cell repertoires in COVID-19. Data came from immunoSEQ multiplex PCR; TCRdb stores just in-frame clones and leaves some out. The sample includes under 300,000 clones, around 90% of them seen just once. The specimen sequenced was PBMCs or T cells enriched from blood (not recorded which). These receptors originate from a woman between 40 and 50 years old who had been exposed to COVID-19.

The CDR3 nucleotides read TGTGCCAGCAGCCCGGGGGGACACCCAACTAATGAAAAACTGTTTTTT. Translated: CASSPGGHPTNEKLFF. The chain employs TRBV28 and TRBJ1-4, with D possibly TRBD1 on 6 matching bases. Trimming pared 6 bases from V and 0 bases from J, leaving 14 bases between. From germline, CDR1 is MDHEN and CDR2 SYDVKM. The CDR3 loop spans 16 amino acids. Drawing the rest from reference TRBV28 and TRBJ1-4, the complete variable domain is DVKVTQSSRYLVKRTGEKVFLECVQDMDHENMFWYRQDPGLGLRLIYFSYDVKMKEKGDIPEGYSVSREKKERFSLILESASTNQTSMYLCASSPGGHPTNEKLFFGSGTQLSVL.

V gene TRBV7-2 combines with J gene TRBJ2-2; 7 bases match TRBD1. V shed 1 base, J shed 2 bases, and the junction held 4 bases outside the gene matches. The CDR3 covers 16 residues. Looked up from germline, CDR1 is SGHTA and CDR2 is FQGNSA. Here the CDR3 DNA reads TGTGCCAGCAGCTTAGTAGGGACAGCAAACACCGGGGAGCTGTTTTTT. Residues: CASSLVGTANTGELFF.

This clone was recorded at least ten times. The chain is built from TRBV2 and TRBJ1-2, with D possibly TRBD1 on 6 matching bases. This CDR3 is 15 amino acids long. The V gene's germline CDR1 is SNHLY and CDR2 FYNNEI. V shed 3 bases and J shed 5 bases, with 16 bases lying between them. CDR3 protein: CASSDRTANFYGYTF. The CDR3 region has the DNA TGTGCCAGCAGTGATCGGACAGCTAATTTTTATGGCTACACCTTC.

The table lists this clone with a count of one. This chain connects TRBV4-2 to TRBJ1-2; possibly TRBD1 for D (5 bases). The CDR3 length is 13 residues. With 2 bases removed from V and 4 bases from J, the gap between germline ends came to 8 bases. Per the germline V gene, CDR1 is LGHNA and CDR2 is YNFKEQ. The DNA of the CDR3 is TGTGCCAGCAGCCAATCAGACAGCTATGGCTACACCTTC. Protein sequence: CASSQSDSYGYTF.

This clone was counted between two and nine times. The chain is built from TRBV14 and TRBJ2-7, with a tentative D call TRBD1 (5 bases). V lost 3 bases to trimming and J lost 6 bases, with 9 bases between them. The CDR3 is 12 residues long. Germline V lookup: CDR1 SGHDN, CDR2 FVKESK. CDR3 nucleotide sequence: TGTGCCAGCAGCCAGTCAGGGATCGAGCAGTACTTC. It translates to CASSQSGIEQYF.

This clone was counted a single time. The J gene is TRBJ1-3, the V gene TRBV5-6; D perhaps matches TRBD1 (5 bases). Trimming cost V 4 bases and J 0 bases, with 23 bases left between them. The CDR3 length is 19 residues. The germline V gene has CDR1 SGHDT and CDR2 YYEEEE. Here the CDR3 reads CASSHGPNQGKNSGNTIYF. The CDR3 region has the DNA TGTGCCAGCAGCCACGGCCCGAATCAGGGAAAAAACTCTGGAAACACCATATATTTT.

The chain uses TRBV21-1 and TRBJ2-7; no DNA check was done on the table's D call, TRBD1. TRBV21-1 is given as a pseudogene. The CDR3 runs to 17 residues. DNA of the CDR3: TGTGCCAGCAGCAAAGGTTTAGGACAGGGGGGATTACACGAGCAGTACGTC. Translated, it gives CASSKGLGQGGLHEQYV.

This clone appeared once. The CDR3 DNA reads as TGTGCCAGCAGCTTAGAAGTAGGTAGCGGAGCCTACAATGAGCAGTTCTTC. The encoded protein is CASSLEVGSGAYNEQFF. The genes are TRBV11-2 and TRBJ2-1; D possibly corresponds to TRBD2 (6 bases). V lost 0 bases, J lost 2 bases, and 14 bases lay in between. The CDR3 totals 17 residues. CDR1 and CDR2 from the germline V gene are SGHAT and FQNNGV.

The V and J genes are TRBV6-5 and TRBJ1-6, with D uncertain. The CDR3 runs to 16 residues. Trimming took off 4 bases at V and 0 bases at J, with 10 bases between the two ends. CDR1 is MNHEY, CDR2 SVGAGI, per germline. CDR3 sequence reads: CASSFLGSSYNSPLHF. The CDR3 DNA reads as TGTGCCAGCAGTTTTTTGGGGAGCTCCTATAATTCACCCCTCCACTTT.

The rearrangement links TRBV5-8 to TRBJ1-5; D perhaps matches TRBD1 (6 bases). This CDR3 contains 17 residues. Trimming pared 4 bases from V and 9 bases from J, leaving 26 bases between. Germline loops: CDR1 SGHTS, CDR2 YDEGEE. The CDR3 region has the DNA TGTGCCAGCAGCGGGGGCGGCTTTCGGGGAGTGGTTCGGCCCCAGCATTTT. Its translation is CASSGGGFRGVVRPQHF.

This clone came up a few times. V and J are TRBV6-5 and TRBJ1-2, with D tentatively TRBD1 (6 bases). The CDR3 spans 16 residues. CDR1 is MNHEY, CDR2 SVGAGI, per germline. V was trimmed by 2 bases and J by 8 bases, leaving 21 bases between them. DNA of the CDR3: TGTGCCAGCAGTTACGACCGGCAGGGGCGAGTGAGGGGCTACACCTTC. The encoded protein is CASSYDRQGRVRGYTF.

The chain recombines TRBV7-9 with TRBJ1-1, with D possibly matching TRBD1 (5 bases). V was clipped by 7 bases and J by 11 bases, with 20 bases between them. The CDR3 extends over 13 amino acids. CDR1 SEHNR and CDR2 FQNEAQ come from the germline V gene (reference sequence). Here the CDR3 reads CASTPPGEGIAFF. For the CDR3, the DNA is TGTGCCAGCACCCCCCCGGGGGAGGGAATTGCTTTCTTT.

This chain uses TRBV21-1 with TRBJ2-1; no DNA check was done on the table's D call, TRBD2. TRBV21-1 constitutes a pseudogene. The CDR3 length is 17 residues. The CDR3 sequence is CASRGGPGCEKYNEQFF. CDR3 DNA sequence: TGTGCCAGCAGGGGGGGTCCGGGGTGTGAAAAATACAATGAGCAGTTCTTC.

This chain uses TRBV7-2 with TRBJ1-2; 8 bases match TRBD1. The V gene's germline CDR1 is SGHTA and CDR2 FQGNSA. The V gene end was trimmed by 1 base and the J gene end by 4 bases; junction bases not matched to a gene: 11. The length of the CDR3 is 17 residues. CDR3 sequence (DNA): TGTGCCAGCAGCTTAGAGACCGGACAGGGTCGAGGCTATGGCTACACCTTC. As protein: CASSLETGQGRGYGYTF.

This clone was recorded only once. This rearrangement joins TRBV30 to TRBJ1-6, with D possibly matching TRBD1 (5 bases). The germline gives CDR1 GTSNPN, CDR2 SVGIG (reference sequence). This CDR3 is built from 15 residues. The V gene lost 8 bases and the J gene lost 5 bases, with 19 bases spanning the gap. Here the CDR3 reads CAGTIQPLDNSPLHF. The CDR3 DNA follows: TGTGCCGGGACCATACAACCCCTAGATAATTCACCCCTCCACTTT.

The gene calls are TRBV11-3 and TRBJ2-1, with D hard to call. The CDR3 covers 15 residues. V was pared by 3 bases and J by 0 bases, with 9 bases between. Looked up from germline, CDR1 is SGHNT and CDR2 is YENEEA. CDR3 in amino acids: CASSFDLSSYNEQFF. The DNA of the CDR3 is TGTGCCAGCAGCTTTGACTTGAGCTCCTACAATGAGCAGTTCTTC.

In DNA, the CDR3 is TGTGCCAGCAGCTTGACAGGGGGCGGTGGAGATACGCAGTATTTT. The encoded protein is CASSLTGGGGDTQYF. The J gene is TRBJ2-3, the V gene TRBV5-4, with 9 bases that match TRBD1. Germline values: CDR1 SGHNT, CDR2 YYREEE (reference sequence). The V gene end was trimmed by 1 base and the J gene end by 5 bases; junction bases not matched to a gene: 5. This CDR3 has 15 residues.